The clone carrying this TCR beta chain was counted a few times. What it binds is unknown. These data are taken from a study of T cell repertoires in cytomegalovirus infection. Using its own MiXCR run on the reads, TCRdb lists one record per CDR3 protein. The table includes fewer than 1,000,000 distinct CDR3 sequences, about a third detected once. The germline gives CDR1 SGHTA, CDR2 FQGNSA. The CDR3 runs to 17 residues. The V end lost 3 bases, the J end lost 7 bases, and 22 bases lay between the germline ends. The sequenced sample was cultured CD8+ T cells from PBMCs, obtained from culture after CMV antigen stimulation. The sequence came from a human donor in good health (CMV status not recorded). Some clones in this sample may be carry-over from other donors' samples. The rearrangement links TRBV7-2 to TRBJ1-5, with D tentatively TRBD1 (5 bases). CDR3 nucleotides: TGTGCCAGCAGCTTCTCTACCCAATGGGGGATGGAACAGCCCCAGCATTTT. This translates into CASSFSTQWGMEQPQHF.